The clone carrying this T cell receptor (beta chain) was observed once. Its antigen remains unidentified. The data stem from a study of graft-versus-host responses after intestinal transplantation. Study results and limitations: Early declines in HvG clones that occurred post-transplant were associated with peak circulating GvH clone levels.

The CDR3 extends over 19 amino acids. Germline-derived CDR1 and CDR2 are SGHNT and YYREEE (reference sequence). V was clipped by 7 bases and J by 2 bases; unmatched bases: 15. Sequenced by immunoSEQ multiplex PCR; TCRdb stores in-frame clones only, minus some. The table shows 80,000 to 95,000 clones, with approximately 94% occurring only once. The receptor was derived from a human donor who received an intestinal transplant. Here the sequenced sample was unstimulated CD8+ T cells sorted from spleen or lymph node cells, taken before intestinal transplant. J is TRBJ2-6 and V is TRBV5-4, with TRBD1 identical over 10 bases. In DNA form, the CDR3 reads TGTGCCAGCTACTTACCGCCGGGACAGGGGCGGCCTGGGGCCAACGTCCTGACTTTC. Amino acids: CASYLPPGQGRPGANVLTF.